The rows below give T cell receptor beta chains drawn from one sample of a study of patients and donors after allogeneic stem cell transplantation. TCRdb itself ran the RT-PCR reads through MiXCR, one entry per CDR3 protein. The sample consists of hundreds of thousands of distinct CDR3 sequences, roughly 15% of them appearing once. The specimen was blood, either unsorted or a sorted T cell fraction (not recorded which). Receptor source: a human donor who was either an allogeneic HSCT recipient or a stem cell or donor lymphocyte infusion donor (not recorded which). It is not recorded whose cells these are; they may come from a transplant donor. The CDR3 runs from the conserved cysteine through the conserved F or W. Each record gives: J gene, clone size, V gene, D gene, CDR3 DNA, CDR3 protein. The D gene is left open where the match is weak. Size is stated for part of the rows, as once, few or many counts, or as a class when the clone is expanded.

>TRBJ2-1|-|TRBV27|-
TGTGCCAGCAGTGCTCAACAATCCTACAATGAGCAGTTCTTC
CASSAQQSYNEQFF
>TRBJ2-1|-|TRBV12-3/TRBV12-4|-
TGTGCCGTCACAGGGAGCTCCTACAATGAGCAGTTCTTC
CAVTGSSYNEQFF
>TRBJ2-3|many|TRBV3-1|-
TGTGCCAGCAGCCAAGTTCCTAGCACCTGGACGCAGTATTTT
CASSQVPSTWTQYF
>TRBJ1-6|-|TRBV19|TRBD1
TGTGCCAGTAGTCTCCCCCGGGACAGGGTGAATTCACCCCTCCACTTT
CASSLPRDRVNSPLHF
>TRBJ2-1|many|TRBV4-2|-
TGTGCCAGCAGCCAAGATTCACGGGGGATGACGGGGAATGAGCAGTTCTTC
CASSQDSRGMTGNEQFF
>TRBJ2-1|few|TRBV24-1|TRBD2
TGTGCCACCAGTCACGGGGGGAATTTCAATGAGCAGTTCTTC
CATSHGGNFNEQFF
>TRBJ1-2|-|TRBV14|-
TGTGCCAGCAGCCAAACCCAGGGGTACTATGGCTACACCTTC
CASSQTQGYYGYTF
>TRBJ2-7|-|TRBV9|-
TGTGCCAGCAGCGTAGTTCCCCAGACCTACGAGCAGTACTTC
CASSVVPQTYEQYF
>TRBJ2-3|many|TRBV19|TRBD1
TGTGCCAGTAGTATGGGCAGGGGGCTAATAGATACGCAGTATTTT
CASSMGRGLIDTQYF
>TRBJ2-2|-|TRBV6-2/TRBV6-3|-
TGTGCCAGCAGTTACAGGGTCAGGGCCGGGGAGCTGTTTTTT
CASSYRVRAGELFF
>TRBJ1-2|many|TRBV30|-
TGTGCCTGGGACGTCCAGAAATGGGGTAGCTATGGCTACACCTTC
CAWDVQKWGSYGYTF
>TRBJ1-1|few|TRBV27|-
TGTGCCAGCAGTTTGGTCCCGGGTGGATTGGACACTGAAGCTTTCTTT
CASSLVPGGLDTEAFF
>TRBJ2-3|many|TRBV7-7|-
TGTGCTAGCAGCCCAGACAGGACCGCTAGCACAGATACGCAGTATTTT
CASSPDRTASTDTQYF
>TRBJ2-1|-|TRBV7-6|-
TGTGCCAGCAGCACGTCGGGGCGAAGCTCCTACAATGAGCAGTTCTTC
CASSTSGRSSYNEQFF
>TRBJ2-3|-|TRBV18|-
TGTGCCAGCTCACCATACGGAGATACGCAGTATTTT
CASSPYGDTQYF
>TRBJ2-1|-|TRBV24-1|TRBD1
TGTGCCACCAATCGTGGACAGGGGGCCAATGAGCAGTTCTTC
CATNRGQGANEQFF
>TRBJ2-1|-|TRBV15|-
TGTGCCACCAACAATCTTCAGTACAATGAGCAGTTCTTC
CATNNLQYNEQFF
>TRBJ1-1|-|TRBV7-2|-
TGTGCCAGCAGCTTAGTGGGGGGGCACATTGAAGCTTTCTTT
CASSLVGGHIEAFF
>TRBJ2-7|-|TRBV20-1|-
TGCAGTGCTAGAGATGCGGTTTTCTCCTCCTACGAGCAGTACTTC
CSARDAVFSSYEQYF
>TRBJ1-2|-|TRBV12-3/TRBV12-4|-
TGTGCCAGCAGTGACAGGATCGGGGGTCTTGATGGCTACACCTTC
CASSDRIGGLDGYTF
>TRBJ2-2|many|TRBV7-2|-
TGTGCCAGCAGCTTAGCCCGGACAAACACCGGGGAGCTGTTTTTT
CASSLARTNTGELFF
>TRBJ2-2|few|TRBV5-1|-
TGCGCCAGCAGCCCCGGGACGAACACCGGGGAGCTGTTTTTT
CASSPGTNTGELFF
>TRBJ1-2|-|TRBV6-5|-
TGTGCCAGCAGTTCCCTGGTGGGGGTGAGCTATGGCTACACCTTC
CASSSLVGVSYGYTF
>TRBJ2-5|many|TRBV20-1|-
TGCAGTGCTAGTTTTGGACAGACTTTTGCAGAGACCCAGTACTTC
CSASFGQTFAETQYF
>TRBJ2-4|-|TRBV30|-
TGTGCCTGGAGTGTCCCCCGGCTAGATCGCGACTTC
CAWSVPRLDRDF
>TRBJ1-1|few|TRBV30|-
TGTGCCTGGACAGCCACGAACACTGAAGCTTTCTTT
CAWTATNTEAFF
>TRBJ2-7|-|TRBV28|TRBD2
TGTGCCAGCAGTCCTAGCGGGGGGGGATCTTACTACGAGCAGTACTTC
CASSPSGGGSYYEQYF
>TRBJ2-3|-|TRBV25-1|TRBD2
TGTGCCAGCAGAGGAATTATCCCTAGCGGGAGCAGAGGAGATACGCAGTATTTT
CASRGIIPSGSRGDTQYF
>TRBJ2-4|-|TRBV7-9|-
TGTGCCAGCAGCTTAGAGGGAGGTCCGGACATTCAGTACTTC
CASSLEGGPDIQYF
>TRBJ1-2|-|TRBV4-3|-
TGCGCCAGCAGCCCAGAAGTAAACTATGGCTACACCTTC
CASSPEVNYGYTF
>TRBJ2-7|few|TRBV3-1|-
TGTGCCAGCAGCCCACAGGGGAGGTCCGAGCAGTACTTC
CASSPQGRSEQYF
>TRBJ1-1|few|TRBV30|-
TGTGCCTGGGCGGAGGGCTACACTGAAGCTTTCTTT
CAWAEGYTEAFF
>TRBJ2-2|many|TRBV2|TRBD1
TGTGCCAGCAGCCCGACAGGGGGTAACGGGGAGCTGTTTTTT
CASSPTGGNGELFF
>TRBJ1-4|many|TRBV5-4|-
TGTGCCAGCAGCTCCCCAGGGGACCAGGTCGAAAAACTGTTTTTT
CASSSPGDQVEKLFF
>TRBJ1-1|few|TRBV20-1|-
TGCAGTGCTAGAGACTTCGGGCCGACTGAAGCTTTCTTT
CSARDFGPTEAFF
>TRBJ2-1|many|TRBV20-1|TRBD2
TGCAGTGCCTGGACTAGCGGGAGCATCATCTACAATGAGCAGTTCTTC
CSAWTSGSIIYNEQFF
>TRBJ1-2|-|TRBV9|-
TGTGCCAGCAGCGTAGGGACGGGACGGAGCTATGGCTACACCTTC
CASSVGTGRSYGYTF
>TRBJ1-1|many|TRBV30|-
TGTGCCTGGAGTGAGGAATGGGAAGCTTTCTTT
CAWSEEWEAFF
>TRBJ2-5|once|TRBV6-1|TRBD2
TGTGCCAGCACCCCCCGAGCGGGAGTAGGGACCCAGTACTTC
CASTPRAGVGTQYF
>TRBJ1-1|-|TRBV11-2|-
TGTGCCAGCAGCCCCACCACGCCCAACACTGAAGCTTTCTTT
CASSPTTPNTEAFF
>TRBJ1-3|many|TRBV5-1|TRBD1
TGCGCCAGCAGCTTGGTTCTTGGACAGGGTGGAAACACCATATATTTT
CASSLVLGQGGNTIYF
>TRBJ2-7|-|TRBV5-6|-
TGTGCCAGCAGCTTGAGGTCCCCTGCTTACGAGCAGTACTTC
CASSLRSPAYEQYF
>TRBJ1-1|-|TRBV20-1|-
TGCAGTGCTTCAACCACAGGGAAGGCGGACACTGAAGCTTTCTTT
CSASTTGKADTEAFF
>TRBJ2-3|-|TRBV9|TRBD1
TGTGCCAGCAGCCCCAGGCAGGGGGACACAGATACGCAGTATTTT
CASSPRQGDTDTQYF
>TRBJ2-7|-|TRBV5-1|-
TGCGCCAGCAGCTCGGGGACGGGAGAGCAGTACTTC
CASSSGTGEQYF
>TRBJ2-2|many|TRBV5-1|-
TGCGCCAGCACCAAGGCGGAGACGAACACCGGGGAGCTGTTTTTT
CASTKAETNTGELFF
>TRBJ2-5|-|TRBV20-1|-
TGCAGTGCTAGTTCTAATCCAGGGATTTACCAAGAGACCCAGTACTTC
CSASSNPGIYQETQYF
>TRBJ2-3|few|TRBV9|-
TGTGCCAGCAGCGTAGCCCAGGATACGCAGTATTTT
CASSVAQDTQYF
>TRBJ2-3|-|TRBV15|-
TGTGCCACCAATTGGGGGAGTGCTAGCACAGATACGCAGTATTTT
CATNWGSASTDTQYF
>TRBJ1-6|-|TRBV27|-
TGTGCCAGCAGTTTGGTAGGCGGTAGCTCCTATAATTCACCCCTCCACTTT
CASSLVGGSSYNSPLHF
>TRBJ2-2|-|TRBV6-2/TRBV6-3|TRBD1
TGTGCCAGCAGCCCGGGACAGGGTAGGAACACCGGGGAGCTGTTTTTT
CASSPGQGRNTGELFF
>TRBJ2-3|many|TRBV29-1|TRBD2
TGCAGCGTTGATGCGCTAGCGGGGGGAACCACAGATACGCAGTATTTT
CSVDALAGGTTDTQYF
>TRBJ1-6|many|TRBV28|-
TGTGCCAGCAGCCCCGCCCGGGATTCACCCCTCCACTTT
CASSPARDSPLHF
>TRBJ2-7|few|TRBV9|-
TGTGCCAGCAGCTCCAGTCCCGGGCCTACCTACGAGCAGTACTTC
CASSSSPGPTYEQYF
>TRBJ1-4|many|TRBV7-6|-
TGTGCCAGCAGCCCCGGACTTATTAATGAAAAACTGTTTTTT
CASSPGLINEKLFF
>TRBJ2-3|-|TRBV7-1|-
TGTGCCAGCAGCTCCAGACTCAGCACAGATACGCAGTATTTT
CASSSRLSTDTQYF